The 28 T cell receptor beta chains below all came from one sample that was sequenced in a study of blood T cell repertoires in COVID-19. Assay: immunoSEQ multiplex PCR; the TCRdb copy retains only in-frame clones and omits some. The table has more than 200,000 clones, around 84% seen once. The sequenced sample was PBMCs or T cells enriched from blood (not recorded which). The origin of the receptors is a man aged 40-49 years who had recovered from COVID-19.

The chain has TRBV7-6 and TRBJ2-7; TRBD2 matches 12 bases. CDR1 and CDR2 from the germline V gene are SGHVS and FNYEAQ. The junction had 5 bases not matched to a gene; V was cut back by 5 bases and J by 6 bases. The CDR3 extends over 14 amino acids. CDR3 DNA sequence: TGTGCCAGCAGCCAGATGACTAGCGGGGGCGAGCAGTACTTC. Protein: CASSQMTSGGEQYF.

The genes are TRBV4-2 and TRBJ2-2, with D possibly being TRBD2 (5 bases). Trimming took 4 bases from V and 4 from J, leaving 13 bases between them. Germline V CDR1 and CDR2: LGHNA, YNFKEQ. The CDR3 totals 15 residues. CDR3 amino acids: CASSRDGVGTGELFF. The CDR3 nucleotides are TGTGCCAGCAGCCGAGACGGGGTGGGCACCGGGGAGCTGTTTTTT.

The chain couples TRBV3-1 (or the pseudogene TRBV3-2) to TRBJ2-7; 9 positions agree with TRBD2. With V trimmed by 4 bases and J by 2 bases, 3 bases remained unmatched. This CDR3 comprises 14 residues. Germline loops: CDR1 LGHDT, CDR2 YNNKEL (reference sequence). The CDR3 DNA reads TGTGCCAGCAGCCGGACTAGCGATCCCTACGAGCAGTACTTC. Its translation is CASSRTSDPYEQYF.

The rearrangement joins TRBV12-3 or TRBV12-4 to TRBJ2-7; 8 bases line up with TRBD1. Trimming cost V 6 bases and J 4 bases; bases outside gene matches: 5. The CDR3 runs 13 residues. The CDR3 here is CASSRTGRYEQYF. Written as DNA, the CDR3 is TGTGCCAGCAGCCGGACAGGGAGGTACGAGCAGTACTTC.

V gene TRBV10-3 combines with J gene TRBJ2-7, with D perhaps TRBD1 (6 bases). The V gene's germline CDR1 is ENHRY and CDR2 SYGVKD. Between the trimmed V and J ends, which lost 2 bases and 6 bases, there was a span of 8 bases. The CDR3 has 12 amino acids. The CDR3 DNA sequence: TGTGCCATCAGTGAGCAGGGGCCCGAGCAGTACTTC. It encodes CAISEQGPEQYF.

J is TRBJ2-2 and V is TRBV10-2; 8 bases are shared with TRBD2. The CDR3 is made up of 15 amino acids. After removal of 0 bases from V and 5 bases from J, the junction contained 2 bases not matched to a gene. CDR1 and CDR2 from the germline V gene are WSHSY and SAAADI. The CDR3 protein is CASSESPSGTGELFF. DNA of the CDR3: TGCGCCAGCAGTGAGTCGCCTAGCGGGACCGGGGAGCTGTTTTTT.

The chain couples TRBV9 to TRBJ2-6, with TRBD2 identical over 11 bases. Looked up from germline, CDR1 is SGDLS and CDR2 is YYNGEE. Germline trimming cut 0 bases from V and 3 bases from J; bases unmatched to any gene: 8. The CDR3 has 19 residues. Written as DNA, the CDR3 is TGTGCCAGCAGCGTAGGAGGTAGCGGGAGGGCCGGTGGGGCCAACGTCCTGACTTTC. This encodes CASSVGGSGRAGGANVLTF.

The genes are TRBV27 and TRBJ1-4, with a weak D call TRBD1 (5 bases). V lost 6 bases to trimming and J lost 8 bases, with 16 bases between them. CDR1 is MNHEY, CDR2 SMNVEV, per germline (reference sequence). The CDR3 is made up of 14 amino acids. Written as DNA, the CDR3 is TGTGCCAGCAGAACTGAAGGGGATGGGGAAAAACTGTTTTTT. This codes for CASRTEGDGEKLFF.

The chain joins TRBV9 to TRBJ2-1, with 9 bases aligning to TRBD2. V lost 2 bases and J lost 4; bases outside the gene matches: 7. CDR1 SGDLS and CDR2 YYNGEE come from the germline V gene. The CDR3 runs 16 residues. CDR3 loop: CASSVDGTSQYNEQFF. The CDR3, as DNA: TGTGCCAGCAGCGTCGACGGGACTAGCCAATACAATGAGCAGTTCTTC.

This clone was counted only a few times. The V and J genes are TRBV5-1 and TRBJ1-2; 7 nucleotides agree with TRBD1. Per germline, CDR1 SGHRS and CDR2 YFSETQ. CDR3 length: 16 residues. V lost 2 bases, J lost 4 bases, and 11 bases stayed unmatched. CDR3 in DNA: TGCGCCAGCAGCTTACAGGGGCCTGGGGGCGGCTATGGCTACACCTTC. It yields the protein CASSLQGPGGGYGYTF.

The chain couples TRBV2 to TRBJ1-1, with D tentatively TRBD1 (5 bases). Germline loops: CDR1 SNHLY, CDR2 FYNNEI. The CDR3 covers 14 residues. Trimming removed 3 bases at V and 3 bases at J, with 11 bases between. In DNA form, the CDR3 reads TGTGCCAGCAGTGACCTCGGGGGGGACACTGAAGCTTTCTTT. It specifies CASSDLGGDTEAFF.

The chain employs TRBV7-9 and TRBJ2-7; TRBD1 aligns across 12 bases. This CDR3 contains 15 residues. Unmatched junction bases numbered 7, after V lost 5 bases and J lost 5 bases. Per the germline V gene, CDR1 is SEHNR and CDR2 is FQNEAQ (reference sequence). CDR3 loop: CASSPTGQGADEQYF. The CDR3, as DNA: TGTGCCAGCAGCCCCACGGGACAGGGGGCGGACGAGCAGTACTTC. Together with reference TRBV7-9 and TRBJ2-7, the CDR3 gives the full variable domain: DTGVSQNPRHKITKRGQNVTFRCDPISEHNRLYWYRQTLGQGPEFLTYFQNEAQLEKSRLLSDRFSAERPKGSFSTLEIQRTEQGDSAMYLCASSPTGQGADEQYFGPGTRLTVT.

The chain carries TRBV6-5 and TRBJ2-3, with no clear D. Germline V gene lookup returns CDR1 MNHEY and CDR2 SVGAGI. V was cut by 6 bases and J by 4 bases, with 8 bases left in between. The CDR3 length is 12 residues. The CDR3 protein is CASSPQSDTQYF. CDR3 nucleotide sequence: TGTGCCAGCAGCCCCCAGTCAGATACGCAGTATTTT.

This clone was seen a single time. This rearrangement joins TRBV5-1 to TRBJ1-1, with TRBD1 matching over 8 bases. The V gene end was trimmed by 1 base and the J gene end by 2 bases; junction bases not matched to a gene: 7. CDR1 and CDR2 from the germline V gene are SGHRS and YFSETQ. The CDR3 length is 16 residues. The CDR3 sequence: CASSLFQGAGNTEAFF. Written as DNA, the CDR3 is TGCGCCAGCAGCTTGTTTCAGGGGGCGGGTAACACTGAAGCTTTCTTT.

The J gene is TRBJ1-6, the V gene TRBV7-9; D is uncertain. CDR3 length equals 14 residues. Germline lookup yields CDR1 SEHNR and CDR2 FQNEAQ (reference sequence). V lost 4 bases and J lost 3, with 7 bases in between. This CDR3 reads CASSSVDYNSPLHF. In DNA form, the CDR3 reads TGTGCCAGCAGCTCGGTCGACTATAATTCACCCCTCCACTTT.

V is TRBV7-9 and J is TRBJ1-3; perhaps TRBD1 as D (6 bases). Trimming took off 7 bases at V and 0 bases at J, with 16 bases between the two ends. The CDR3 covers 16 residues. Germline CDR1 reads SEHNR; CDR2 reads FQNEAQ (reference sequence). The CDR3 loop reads CASNGRGPLSGNTIYF. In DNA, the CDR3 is TGTGCCAGCAACGGCAGGGGTCCCCTCTCTGGAAACACCATATATTTT.

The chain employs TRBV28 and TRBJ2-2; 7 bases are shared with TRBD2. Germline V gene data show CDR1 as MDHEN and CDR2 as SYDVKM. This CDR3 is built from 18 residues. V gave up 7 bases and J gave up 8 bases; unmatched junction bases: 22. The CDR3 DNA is TGTGCCAGCAACTCCTTCCCGGGAGGACACGATAGGGGTGGGGAGCTGTTTTTT. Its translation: CASNSFPGGHDRGGELFF.

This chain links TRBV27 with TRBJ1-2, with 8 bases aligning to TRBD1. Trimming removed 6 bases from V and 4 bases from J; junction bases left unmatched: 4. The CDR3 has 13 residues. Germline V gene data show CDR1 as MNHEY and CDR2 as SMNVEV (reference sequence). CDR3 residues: CASSRQGTYGYTF. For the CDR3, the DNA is TGTGCCAGCAGCAGACAGGGGACCTATGGCTACACCTTC.

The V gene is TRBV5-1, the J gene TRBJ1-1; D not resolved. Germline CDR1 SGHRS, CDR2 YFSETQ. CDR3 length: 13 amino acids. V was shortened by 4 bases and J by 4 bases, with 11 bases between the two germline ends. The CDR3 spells CASSPDTFTEAFF. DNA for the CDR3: TGCGCCAGCAGCCCCGACACTTTCACTGAAGCTTTCTTT.

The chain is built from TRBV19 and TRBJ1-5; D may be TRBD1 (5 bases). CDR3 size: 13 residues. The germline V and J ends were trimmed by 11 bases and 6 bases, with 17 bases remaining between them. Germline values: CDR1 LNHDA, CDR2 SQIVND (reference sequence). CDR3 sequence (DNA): TGTGCCGTTGAGCGGGGCGCGGGTCAGCCCCAGCATTTT. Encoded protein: CAVERGAGQPQHF.

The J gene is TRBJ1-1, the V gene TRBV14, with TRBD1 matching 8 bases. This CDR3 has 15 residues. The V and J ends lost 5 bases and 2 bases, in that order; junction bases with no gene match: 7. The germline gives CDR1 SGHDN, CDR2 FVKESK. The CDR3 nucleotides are TGTGCCAGCAGCGCGCTCAGGGGGCTAAACACTGAAGCTTTCTTT. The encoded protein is CASSALRGLNTEAFF.

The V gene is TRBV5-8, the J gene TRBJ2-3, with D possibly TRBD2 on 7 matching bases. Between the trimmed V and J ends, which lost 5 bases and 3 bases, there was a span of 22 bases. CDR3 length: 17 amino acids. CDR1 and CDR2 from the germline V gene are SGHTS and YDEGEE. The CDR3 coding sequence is TGTGCCAGCAGGCGGGCTTTCGGGGGGCGTGGAACAGATACGCAGTATTTT. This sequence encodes CASRRAFGGRGTDTQYF. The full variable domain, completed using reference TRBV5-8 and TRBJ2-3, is EAGVTQSPTHLIKTRGQQATLRCSPISGHTSVYWYQQALGLGLQFLLWYDEGEERNRGNFPPRFSGRQFPNYSSELNVNALELEDSALYLCASRRAFGGRGTDTQYFGPGTRLTVL.

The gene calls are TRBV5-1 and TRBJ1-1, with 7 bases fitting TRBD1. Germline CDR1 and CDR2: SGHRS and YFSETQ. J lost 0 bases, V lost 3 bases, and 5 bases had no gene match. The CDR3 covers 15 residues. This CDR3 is CASSWDSSMNTEAFF. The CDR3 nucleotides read TGCGCCAGCAGCTGGGACAGTTCAATGAACACTGAAGCTTTCTTT.

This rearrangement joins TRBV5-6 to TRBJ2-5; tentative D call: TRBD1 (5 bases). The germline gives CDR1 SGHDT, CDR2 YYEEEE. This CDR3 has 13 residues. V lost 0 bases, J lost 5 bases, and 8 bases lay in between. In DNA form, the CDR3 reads TGTGCCAGCAGCTTGGCTGGGGCGGAGACCCAGTACTTC. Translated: CASSLAGAETQYF.

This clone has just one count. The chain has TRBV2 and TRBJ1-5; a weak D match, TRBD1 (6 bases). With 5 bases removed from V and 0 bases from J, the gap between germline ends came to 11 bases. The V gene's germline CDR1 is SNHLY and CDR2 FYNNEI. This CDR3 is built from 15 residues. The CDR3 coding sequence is TGTGCCAGCAGTTACTCCAGGGGTAGCAATCAGCCCCAGCATTTT. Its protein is CASSYSRGSNQPQHF.

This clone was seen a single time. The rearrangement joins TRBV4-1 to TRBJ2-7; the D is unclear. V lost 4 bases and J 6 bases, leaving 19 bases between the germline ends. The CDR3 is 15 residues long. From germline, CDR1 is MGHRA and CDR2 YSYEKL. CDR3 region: CASSRSSSTFGEQYF. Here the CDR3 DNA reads TGCGCCAGCAGCCGCTCGTCCAGTACCTTTGGCGAGCAGTACTTC.

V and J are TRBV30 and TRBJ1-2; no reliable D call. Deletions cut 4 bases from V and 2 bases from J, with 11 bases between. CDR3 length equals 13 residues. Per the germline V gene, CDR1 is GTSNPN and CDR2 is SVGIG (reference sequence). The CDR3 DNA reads TGTGCCTGGAACGTCCGCCGGAACTATGGCTACACCTTC. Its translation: CAWNVRRNYGYTF.

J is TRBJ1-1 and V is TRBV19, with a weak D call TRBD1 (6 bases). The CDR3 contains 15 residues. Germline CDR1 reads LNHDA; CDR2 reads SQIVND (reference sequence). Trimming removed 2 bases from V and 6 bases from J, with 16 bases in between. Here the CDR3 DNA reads TGTGCCAGTAGTATATACCACAGGGTTGGCTCTGAAGCTTTCTTT. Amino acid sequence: CASSIYHRVGSEAFF. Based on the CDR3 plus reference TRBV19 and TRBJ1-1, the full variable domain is DGGITQSPKYLFRKEGQNVTLSCEQNLNHDAMYWYRQDPGQGLRLIYYSQIVNDFQKGDIAEGYSVSREKKESFPLTVTSAQKNPTAFYLCASSIYHRVGSEAFFGQGTRLTVV.